This TCR beta chain was observed in a study of blood T cell repertoires in COVID-19. Whole-study context: Samples representing acute and convalescent COVID-19 were sourced from the United States, Italy and Spain. The cDNA or gDNA used as material had been derived from T cells, B-cell-depleted T cells, or PBMCs.

The germline CDR1 and CDR2 sequences are MNHEY and SMNVEV (reference sequence). The CDR3 has 13 residues. Trimming stripped 3 bases from V and 9 bases from J, with 15 bases between. Authors' methods: Quantification of nucleated cells was approximated via reference gene primer amplification. Sequencing was performed with immunoSEQ multiplex PCR; in TCRdb, only in-frame clones are kept and a portion is missing. That table is the source of V, J and clone size, and D and trimming were worked out from the DNA. The table lists approximately 220,000 clones, 70% to 90% of them singletons. The sequence was obtained from a man between 45 and 60 years old who had recovered from COVID-19. Sequenced sample: peripheral blood. The chain recombines TRBV27 with TRBJ2-7; D might be TRBD2 (6 bases). The CDR3 is CASSFSGPHGQYF. CDR3 DNA: TGTGCCAGCAGTTTTAGCGGACCTCATGGGCAGTACTTC.